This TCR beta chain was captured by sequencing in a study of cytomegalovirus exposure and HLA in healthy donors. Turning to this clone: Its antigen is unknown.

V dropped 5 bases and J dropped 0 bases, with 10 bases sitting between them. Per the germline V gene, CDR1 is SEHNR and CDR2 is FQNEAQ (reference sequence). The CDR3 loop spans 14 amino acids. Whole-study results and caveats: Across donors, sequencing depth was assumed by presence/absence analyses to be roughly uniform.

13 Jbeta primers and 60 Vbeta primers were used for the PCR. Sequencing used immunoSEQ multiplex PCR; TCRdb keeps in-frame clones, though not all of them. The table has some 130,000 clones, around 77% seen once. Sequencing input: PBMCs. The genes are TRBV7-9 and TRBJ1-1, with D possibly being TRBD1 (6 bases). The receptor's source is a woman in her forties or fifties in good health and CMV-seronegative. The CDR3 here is CASSEGGLNTEAFF. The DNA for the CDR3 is TGTGCCAGCAGCGAGGGGGGGCTGAACACTGAAGCTTTCTTT.